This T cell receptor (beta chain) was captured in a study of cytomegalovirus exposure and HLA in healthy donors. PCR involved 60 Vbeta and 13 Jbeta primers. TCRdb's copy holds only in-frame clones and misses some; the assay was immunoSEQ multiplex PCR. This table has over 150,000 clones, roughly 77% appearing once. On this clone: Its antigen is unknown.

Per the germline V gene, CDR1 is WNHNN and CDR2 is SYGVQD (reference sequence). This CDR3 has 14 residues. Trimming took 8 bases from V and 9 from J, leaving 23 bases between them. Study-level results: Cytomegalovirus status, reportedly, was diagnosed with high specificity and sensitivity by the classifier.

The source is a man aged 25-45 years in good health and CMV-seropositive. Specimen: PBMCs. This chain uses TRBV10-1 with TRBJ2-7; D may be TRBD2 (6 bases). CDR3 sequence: CASPGTPTTLGQYF. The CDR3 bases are TGCGCCAGCCCCGGGACTCCCACCACTCTGGGGCAGTACTTC.